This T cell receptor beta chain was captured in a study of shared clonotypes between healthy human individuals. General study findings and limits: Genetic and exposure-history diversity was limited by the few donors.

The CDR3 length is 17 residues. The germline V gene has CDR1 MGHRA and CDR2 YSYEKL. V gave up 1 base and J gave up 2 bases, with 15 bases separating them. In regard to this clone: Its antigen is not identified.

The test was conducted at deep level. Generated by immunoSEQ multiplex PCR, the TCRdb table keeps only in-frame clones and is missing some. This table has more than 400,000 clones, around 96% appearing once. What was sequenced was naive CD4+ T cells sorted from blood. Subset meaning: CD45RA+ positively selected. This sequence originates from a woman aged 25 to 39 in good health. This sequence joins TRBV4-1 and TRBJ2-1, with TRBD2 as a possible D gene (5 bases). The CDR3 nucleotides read TGCGCCAGCAGCCAAGCCGCTATGGCGGGTGCCTACAATGAGCAGTTCTTC. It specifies CASSQAAMAGAYNEQFF.